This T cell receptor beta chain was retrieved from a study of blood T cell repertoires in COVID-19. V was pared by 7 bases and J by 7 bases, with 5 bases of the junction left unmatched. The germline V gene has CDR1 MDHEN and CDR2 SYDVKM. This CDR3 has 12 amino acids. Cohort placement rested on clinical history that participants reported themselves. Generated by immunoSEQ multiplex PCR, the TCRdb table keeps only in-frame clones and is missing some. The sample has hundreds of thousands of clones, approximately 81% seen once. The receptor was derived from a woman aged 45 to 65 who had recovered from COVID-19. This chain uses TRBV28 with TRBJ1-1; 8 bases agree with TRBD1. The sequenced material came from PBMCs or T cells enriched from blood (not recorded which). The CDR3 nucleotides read TGTGCCAGCACCAGGGGGCATGATGAAGCTTTCTTT. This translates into CASTRGHDEAFF.